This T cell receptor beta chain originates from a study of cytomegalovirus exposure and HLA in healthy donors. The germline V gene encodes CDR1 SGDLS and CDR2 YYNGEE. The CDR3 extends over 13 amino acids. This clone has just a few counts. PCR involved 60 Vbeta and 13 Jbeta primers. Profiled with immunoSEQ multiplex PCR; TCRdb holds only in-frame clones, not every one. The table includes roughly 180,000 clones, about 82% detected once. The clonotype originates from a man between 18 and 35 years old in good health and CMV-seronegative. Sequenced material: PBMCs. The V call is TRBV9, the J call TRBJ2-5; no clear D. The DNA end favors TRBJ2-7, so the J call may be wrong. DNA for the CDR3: TGTGCCAGCAGCGTCGGCGGCTCCTACGAGCAGTACTTC. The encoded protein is CASSVGGSYEQYF.